This T cell receptor (beta chain) comes out of a study of T cell responses to AZD1222 COVID-19 vaccine. Study results and limitations: Nearly half of spike-specific TCRs reportedly go after variant regions that carry no mutations. Most donors were white British, females outnumbered males, and clonal diversity was possibly underestimated. Spike-specific TCR depth and breadth grew after two AZD1222 doses.

A note on this clone: Its antigen remains unidentified.

The CDR3 runs to 18 residues. Germline trimming cut 6 bases from V and 3 bases from J; bases unmatched to any gene: 17. The germline V gene has CDR1 LNHDA and CDR2 SQIVND (reference sequence). TCRdb keeps only in-frame clones here, not all; method: immunoSEQ multiplex PCR. Counted here are almost 70,000 clones, 83% occurring once; the ten biggest clones make up around a quarter. This sequence joins TRBV19 and TRBJ2-3; 8 bases are a match to TRBD2. The source was peripheral blood, collected 28 days after the second AZD1222 dose. This receptor was obtained from an adult who received the AZD1222 COVID-19 vaccine. The CDR3 loop is CASSPASVAGKGTDTQYF. CDR3 DNA: TGTGCCAGTAGCCCCGCCTCGGTAGCGGGAAAGGGGACAGATACGCAGTATTTT.